This TCR beta chain came from a study of CD8+ T cells in alopecia areata. Punch biopsies of lesional scalp, plus peripheral blood, were taken from alopecia areata patients. Sorted out of PBMCs were CD4+ T cells and CD8+ T cells. Looked up from germline, CDR1 is SGHRS and CDR2 is YFSETQ. The CDR3 loop spans 17 amino acids. Between the trimmed V and J ends, which lost 0 bases and 6 bases, there was a span of 22 bases. Study findings and constraints: Sequenced scalp T cells also include alphabeta T cells resident in normal skin. An increase in clonality over normal scalp was evident in lesional scalp, especially alopecia totalis/universalis.

Following RNA extraction, reverse transcription yielded cDNA that acted as the sequencing template. Sequencing was performed with immunoSEQ multiplex PCR; in TCRdb, only in-frame clones are kept and a portion is missing. The table lists over 30,000 clones, 60% to 85% of them singletons. A single count supports this clone. Its antigen is still unknown. This clonotype was obtained from a human donor with alopecia areata. Sequencing was carried out using NKG2D-low CD8+ T cells sorted from blood. The J gene is TRBJ2-7, the V gene TRBV5-1; D tentatively fits TRBD1 or TRBD2 (5 bases each). The CDR3 loop reads CASSLERVGQLHGEQYF. CDR3 bases: TGCGCCAGCAGCTTGGAGAGGGTCGGACAACTGCACGGCGAGCAGTACTTC.